This is a list of T cell receptor beta chains from one sample in a study of T cell responses to AZD1222 COVID-19 vaccine. TCRdb's table, derived via immunoSEQ multiplex PCR, lists solely in-frame clones and lacks some. The repertoire has about 120,000 clones, roughly 89% of them found once; the top ten carry about 4.1%. Specimen: peripheral blood, collected on day 0 of AZD1222 vaccination. These TCRs come from an adult in good health. Both conserved end residues are part of each CDR3. The D gene is left open where the match is weak. Only part of the rows carry a size: once, few, many, or a class if the clone is expanded.

>TRBV12-3/TRBV12-4|once|TRBJ1-5|.
CASSLLGQPQHF
TGTGCCAGCAGTTTACTGGGACAGCCCCAGCATTTT
>TRBV19|.|TRBJ2-4|TRBD1
CATRDRGQELAKNIQYF
TGTGCCACCCGGGACAGGGGGCAAGAACTAGCCAAAAACATTCAGTACTTC
>TRBV5-1|.|TRBJ2-1|TRBD2
CASSPGLAGADEQFF
TGCGCCAGCAGCCCCGGACTAGCGGGGGCGGATGAGCAGTTCTTC
>TRBV12-5|.|TRBJ2-1|.
CASGFTIRGSSYNEQFF
TGTGCTAGTGGTTTTACCATCCGGGGGAGCTCCTACAATGAGCAGTTCTTC
>TRBV5-8|once|TRBJ2-7|.
CASSLALHEQYF
TGTGCCAGCAGCTTGGCCTTACACGAGCAGTACTTC
>TRBV12-5|.|TRBJ2-7|TRBD2
CASGLVLAGVYEQYF
TGTGCTAGTGGTTTGGTACTAGCGGGAGTCTACGAGCAGTACTTC
>TRBV7-2|.|TRBJ2-7|.
CASSTGPSSYEQYF
TGTGCCAGCAGTACAGGTCCGAGCTCCTACGAGCAGTACTTC
>TRBV5-4|.|TRBJ2-1|TRBD2
CASSLAGGGDNEQFF
TGTGCCAGCAGCCTAGCGGGGGGCGGGGACAATGAGCAGTTCTTC
>TRBV7-2|.|TRBJ2-7|.
CASSLGQPPSEQYF
TGTGCCAGCAGCTTGGGGCAGCCCCCCAGCGAGCAGTACTTC
>TRBV19|.|TRBJ2-7|.
CASSVPGLPYEQYF
TGTGCCAGTAGTGTTCCGGGACTGCCCTACGAGCAGTACTTC
>TRBV19|.|TRBJ2-7|.
CASSIQGYEQYF
TGTGCCAGTAGTATACAGGGCTACGAGCAGTACTTC
>TRBV7-2|few|TRBJ2-1|.
CASSLALLVSSYNEQFF
TGTGCCAGCAGCTTAGCGCTACTAGTTTCCTCCTACAATGAGCAGTTCTTC
>TRBV2|.|TRBJ2-2|TRBD1
CASRSPGTGVTGELFF
TGTGCCAGCAGGAGTCCCGGGACAGGGGTCACCGGGGAGCTGTTTTTT
>TRBV5-4|.|TRBJ1-1|.
CASSLVWGEGVNTEAFF
TGTGCCAGCAGCCTCGTTTGGGGGGAGGGGGTGAACACTGAAGCTTTCTTT
>TRBV7-9|once|TRBJ2-7|.
CASSLAGTSSYEQYF
TGTGCCAGCAGCTTAGCCGGGACATCCTCCTACGAGCAGTACTTC
>TRBV4-1|.|TRBJ1-1|.
CASSQGAALTEAFF
TGCGCCAGCAGCCAAGGGGCGGCGCTCACTGAAGCTTTCTTT
>TRBV6-5|.|TRBJ1-6|.
CASSLRASYNSPLHF
TGTGCCAGCAGTTTGAGAGCGTCCTATAATTCACCCCTCCACTTT
>TRBV3-1/TRBV3-2|.|TRBJ1-2|.
CASSQGVRGYTF
TGTGCCAGCAGCCAAGGGGTCAGAGGCTACACCTTC
>TRBV6-1|.|TRBJ1-1|.
CASSEAGGARTEAFF
TGTGCCAGCAGTGAAGCCGGTGGGGCGCGCACTGAAGCTTTCTTT
>TRBV5-8|.|TRBJ2-5|TRBD2
CASSSLLAGVGETQYF
TGTGCCAGCAGCTCACTTCTAGCGGGAGTTGGAGAGACCCAGTACTTC
>TRBV19|.|TRBJ2-3|TRBD1
CASSIRADRGDTQYF
TGTGCCAGTAGTATCCGTGCGGACAGGGGAGATACGCAGTATTTT
>TRBV28|.|TRBJ1-6|.
CASRGTVGNSPLHF
TGTGCCAGCAGAGGGACCGTGGGGAATTCACCCCTCCACTTT
>TRBV5-5|.|TRBJ2-2|.
CASSLAKSLANTGELFF
TGTGCCAGCAGCTTGGCCAAGAGTCTAGCGAACACCGGGGAGCTGTTTTTT
>TRBV30|.|TRBJ1-3|.
CAWSRGSGNTIYF
TGTGCCTGGAGTCGGGGCTCTGGAAACACCATATATTTT
>TRBV11-2|.|TRBJ2-5|.
CASSLAVEETQYF
TGTGCCAGCAGCTTAGCGGTAGAAGAGACCCAGTACTTC
>TRBV2|.|TRBJ1-6|.
CASRRESSYNSPLHF
TGTGCCAGCAGGAGGGAGAGCTCCTATAATTCACCCCTCCACTTT
>TRBV7-2|.|TRBJ2-5|.
CASSPSSLTQYF
TGTGCCAGCAGCCCATCTAGCCTGACCCAGTACTTC
>TRBV6-1|.|TRBJ2-2|TRBD2
CASSEVSGRSTGELFF
TGTGCCAGCAGTGAGGTCAGCGGGAGGAGTACCGGGGAGCTGTTTTTT
>TRBV12-5|once|TRBJ2-1|TRBD1
CASGGTVLGNEQFF
TGTGCTAGTGGGGGGACAGTCCTCGGCAATGAGCAGTTCTTC
>TRBV4-1|.|TRBJ2-5|.
CASSQDVGGRRETQYF
TGCGCCAGCAGCCAAGATGTAGGGGGGCGGAGAGAGACCCAGTACTTC
>TRBV5-1|.|TRBJ2-3|.
CASSLEGLRTDTQYF
TGCGCCAGCAGCTTGGAGGGGTTACGCACAGATACGCAGTATTTT
>TRBV6-5|.|TRBJ1-2|.
CASSYAGVRENYGYTF
TGTGCCAGCAGTTACGCCGGGGTACGGGAAAACTATGGCTACACCTTC
>TRBV11-2|.|TRBJ2-7|.
CASSLVMDKYEQYF
TGTGCCAGCAGCTTAGTTATGGACAAATACGAGCAGTACTTC
>TRBV30|.|TRBJ2-7|TRBD1
CAWSHRGTGLYEQYF
TGTGCCTGGAGCCATAGGGGGACAGGGCTTTACGAGCAGTACTTC
>TRBV19|.|TRBJ1-5|TRBD1
CASSPGTGGLSNQPQHF
TGTGCCAGTAGCCCCGGGACAGGGGGACTTAGCAATCAGCCCCAGCATTTT
>TRBV5-1|.|TRBJ1-2|.
CASSLGQAGYTF
TGCGCCAGCAGCTTGGGACAGGCTGGCTACACCTTC
>TRBV10-3|.|TRBJ2-7|TRBD2
CAISESTGLGNYEQYF
TGTGCCATCAGTGAGTCGACGGGACTAGGGAACTACGAGCAGTACTTC
>TRBV19|.|TRBJ2-1|TRBD1
CASSRGQGDEQFF
TGTGCCAGTAGTAGAGGACAGGGAGATGAGCAGTTCTTC
>TRBV2|.|TRBJ2-5|TRBD2
CASSLTSGPQETQYF
TGTGCCAGCAGTTTGACTAGCGGTCCTCAAGAGACCCAGTACTTC
>TRBV28|.|TRBJ1-1|.
CASSLTVMNTEAFF
TGTGCCAGCAGTTTAACAGTCATGAACACTGAAGCTTTCTTT
>TRBV5-8|.|TRBJ1-5|TRBD1
CASSARDRGGNQPQHF
TGTGCCAGCAGCGCCCGGGACAGGGGTGGCAATCAGCCCCAGCATTTT
>TRBV10-3|.|TRBJ2-5|.
CAISDSNPGETQYF
TGTGCCATCAGTGATTCTAACCCTGGGGAGACCCAGTACTTC
>TRBV6-5|few|TRBJ1-1|.
CASRLTGGTEAFF
TGTGCCAGCAGACTCACGGGGGGCACTGAAGCTTTCTTT
>TRBV29-1|.|TRBJ2-1|TRBD2
CSVEDAGTSGNEQFF
TGCAGCGTTGAAGACGCCGGGACTAGTGGCAATGAGCAGTTCTTC